This TCR beta chain is drawn from a study of cytomegalovirus exposure and HLA in healthy donors. Whole-study findings and limits: Most of the TCR beta V segments (in an earlier analysis) were productive either about 87% or about 30% of the time. Certain sequence variants were highly shared and formed a cluster, and this cluster was likely a sequencing artifact.

A note on this clone: What it binds is not known.

Per the germline V gene, CDR1 is SGHTA and CDR2 is FQGNSA. This CDR3 comprises 14 residues. Trimming at V came to 4 bases and at J to 3 bases, leaving 6 bases not matched to a gene. PCR was performed using 60 Vbeta and 13 Jbeta primers. Here immunoSEQ multiplex PCR was the method, and the copy in TCRdb shows in-frame clones only, minus some. The top ten hold 8.7% of the sample, which has 43,000 or so clones, 50% to 75% seen once. The J gene is TRBJ2-7, the V gene TRBV7-2, with 7 bases lining up with TRBD1. The source of this sequence is a human donor in good health. The sequencing input was PBMCs. CDR3 sequence: CASSSPGQIYEQYF. Written as DNA, the CDR3 is TGTGCCAGCAGCTCACCGGGACAGATCTACGAGCAGTACTTC. Filled out from reference TRBV7-2 and TRBJ2-7, the complete variable domain reads GAGVSQSPSNKVTEKGKDVELRCDPISGHTALYWYRQSLGQGLEFLIYFQGNSAPDKSGLPSDRFSAERTGGSVSTLTIQRTQQEDSAVYLCASSSPGQIYEQYFGPGTRLTVT.